The present TCR beta chain was sequenced within a study of blood T cell repertoires in COVID-19. For the study at large: Acute and convalescent COVID-19 samples came from the United States, Italy and Spain. T cells, B-cell-depleted T cells, or PBMCs supplied cDNA or gDNA.

A remark on this clone: The junction does not match germline at one end; this may be a read error.

Seattle's enrolled individuals joined amid active infection and were then monitored longitudinally. The authors' processing: Reference gene primer amplification gave nucleated cell count estimates. Libraries were prepared by immunoSEQ multiplex PCR; TCRdb keeps only in-frame clonotypes and omits some of them. That table supplies the V and J calls and clone size; D and trimming were determined from the DNA. The data show roughly 190,000 clones, roughly 87% seen once. Germline CDR1 reads MDHEN; CDR2 reads SYDVKM. The CDR3 totals 18 residues. The chain joins TRBV28 to TRBJ2-1, with TRBD2 matching 9 bases. Specimen: peripheral blood. The origin of this receptor is a woman aged 60-75 years with COVID-19, enrolled during active disease. Written as DNA, the CDR3 is TGTGCCAACAGTCCGGGACTAGCAGGATTTGGGGATTACAATGAGCAGTTCTTC. Amino acids: CANSPGLAGFGDYNEQFF.